Each of the 30 T cell receptor beta chains below was sequenced from the same sample in a study of T cells in Graves' hyperthyroidism and ophthalmopathy. RNA transcripts were the template for amplifying TCR beta CDR3 regions. HTBI primers were employed in a first-round RT-PCR of the TCR CDR3. TCRdb processed the multiplex PCR reads anew with MiXCR; each CDR3 protein has one entry. The data hold about 340,000 distinct CDR3 sequences, with about 21% observed a single time. Sequenced input: blood. These receptors all stem from a woman between 50 and 59 years old with Graves' hyperthyroidism.

At least ten counts were recorded for this clonotype. The genes are TRBV18 and TRBJ2-7, with D perhaps TRBD2 (5 bases). The germline V and J ends were trimmed by 3 bases and 6 bases, with 15 bases remaining between them. Per germline, CDR1 KGHSH and CDR2 LQKENI. The CDR3 totals 14 residues. The CDR3 region is CASSPGVGQAEQYF. The CDR3 DNA is TGTGCCAGCTCACCCGGGGTAGGGCAGGCCGAGCAGTACTTC.

This clonotype occurred a few times. At one boundary the junction diverges from the germline segment, which might be a read error. This chain links TRBV20-1 with TRBJ2-2; TRBD1 might be the D (6 bases). Germline loops: CDR1 DFQATT, CDR2 SNEGSKA (reference sequence). This CDR3 spans 16 amino acids. The CDR3 sequence: CSATDRLIANTRELFF. Written as DNA, the CDR3 is TGCAGTGCTACCGACAGGCTCATCGCGAACACCAGGGAGCTGTTTTTT.

This clonotype showed up many times. The chain uses TRBV30 and TRBJ2-7; D is perhaps TRBD1 (5 bases). CDR1 is GTSNPN and CDR2 is SVGIG in the germline V gene (reference sequence). CDR3 length equals 15 residues. V lost 0 bases and J lost 5, with 17 bases in between. For the CDR3, the DNA is TGTGCCTGGAGTGTAAGTTTTCAGGGAACCGACGAGCAGTACTTC. It specifies CAWSVSFQGTDEQYF.

As DNA, the CDR3 is TGTGCCTGGAGTACCCCGTTCCCTGAAGCTTTCTTT. Translated, it gives CAWSTPFPEAFF. The V and J genes are TRBV30 and TRBJ1-1, with no clear D. The CDR3 sequence is 12 residues long. Germline loops: CDR1 GTSNPN, CDR2 SVGIG (reference sequence). Trimming shortened V by 2 bases and J by 6 bases, and 10 bases separated the two germline ends.

Only a few counts were recorded for this clonotype. The chain has TRBV20-1 and TRBJ1-6, with D unresolved. V was pared by 6 bases and J by 5 bases, with 20 bases between. The CDR3 consists of 16 residues. Germline V lookup: CDR1 DFQATT, CDR2 SNEGSKA (reference sequence). The CDR3: CSAHRSRVRDNSPLHF. As DNA, the CDR3 is TGCAGTGCCCATAGGTCCCGGGTTAGGGATAATTCACCCCTCCACTTT.

This clonotype has a count of ten or more. This chain links TRBV28 with TRBJ2-7, with 8 nucleotides matching TRBD2. The CDR3 totals 15 residues. V lost 2 bases to trimming and J lost 6 bases; unmatched junction nucleotides: 9. Germline V CDR1 and CDR2: MDHEN, SYDVKM. The CDR3 sequence: CASSLLASGRAEQYF. The CDR3 bases are TGTGCCAGCAGTTTACTAGCCAGCGGGAGAGCCGAGCAGTACTTC.

Regarding this clonotype: A read error may be the cause here, since a much bigger clone is one base away. V is TRBV18 and J is TRBJ2-7, with D perhaps TRBD2 (5 bases). The CDR3 runs 15 residues. Germline-derived CDR1 and CDR2 are KGHSH and LQKENI. The CDR3 region has the DNA TGTGCCAGCTCACCAGGAGGCAGGAGCTCCTACGAGCAGCACTTC. This codes for CASSPGGRSSYEQHF.

This clonotype was picked up many times. This rearrangement joins TRBV3-1 to TRBJ2-6; D unclear. Germline V gene data show CDR1 as LGHDT and CDR2 as YNNKEL (reference sequence). Trimming removed 4 bases at V and 4 bases at J, with 17 bases between. The CDR3 runs to 17 residues. The CDR3 protein is CASSPYPLGSGANVLTF. DNA for the CDR3: TGTGCCAGCAGCCCTTACCCTTTGGGGTCCGGGGCCAACGTCCTGACTTTC.

This clonotype was counted many times. In DNA, the CDR3 is TGTGCCAGCAGCTTAGGCAGGGGGCTGGACAATGAGCAGTTCTTC. Its protein is CASSLGRGLDNEQFF. The rearrangement joins TRBV11-1 to TRBJ2-1; 8 bases align to TRBD1. Trimming took 1 base from V and 5 from J; bases not matched to a gene: 4. Germline lookup yields CDR1 SGHAT and CDR2 FQDESV (reference sequence). The CDR3 has 15 amino acids.

The V and J genes are TRBV2 and TRBJ2-1; either TRBD1 or TRBD2 may fit D (5 bases each). V was cut by 7 bases and J by 13 bases, with 14 bases left in between. In germline, CDR1 is SNHLY, CDR2 FYNNEI. CDR3 length: 11 amino acids. The CDR3 reads CASTVGGDQFF. The CDR3, as DNA: TGTGCCAGCACGGTTGGGGGAGATCAGTTCTTC.

This clonotype was picked up many times. The chain recombines TRBV20-1 with TRBJ2-7, with 9 bases identical to TRBD1. Germline-derived CDR1 and CDR2 are DFQATT and SNEGSKA (reference sequence). V dropped 6 bases and J dropped 4; count of bases not matched to a gene: 10. The CDR3 is 14 residues long. The CDR3: CSAGGQGRYYEQYF. The CDR3 nucleotides read TGCAGTGCGGGAGGACAGGGGCGATATTACGAGCAGTACTTC.

At least ten counts were recorded for this clonotype. The chain uses TRBV3-1 and TRBJ1-6, with a possible D match to TRBD1 (6 bases). CDR3 length equals 15 residues. The V and J ends lost 1 base and 7 bases respectively, with 11 bases between them. The V gene's germline CDR1 is LGHDT and CDR2 YNNKEL (reference sequence). In DNA, the CDR3 is TGTGCCAGCAGCCAAGGCACAGGGTTAAATTCACCCCTCCACTTT. Translation gives CASSQGTGLNSPLHF.

This clonotype was counted ten times or more. The CDR3 loop is CASSLVLGGELFF. CDR3 DNA sequence: TGCGCCAGCAGCTTGGTTCTGGGAGGAGAACTGTTTTTT. The chain is built from TRBV5-1 and TRBJ1-4; unclear D gene. Per germline, CDR1 SGHRS and CDR2 YFSETQ. V was trimmed by 0 bases and J by 12 bases, leaving 12 bases between them. CDR3 length: 13 residues.

The table lists this clonotype with many counts. The gene calls are TRBV7-9 and TRBJ1-5; 8 nucleotides agree with TRBD1. With 4 bases clipped from V and 0 bases from J, the junction kept 5 bases outside the gene matches. The CDR3 sequence is 16 residues long. The V gene's germline CDR1 is SEHNR and CDR2 FQNEAQ (reference sequence). The CDR3 is CASSSDRVYSNQPQHF. The CDR3 DNA sequence: TGTGCCAGCAGCTCGGACAGGGTGTATAGCAATCAGCCCCAGCATTTT.

The CDR3 bases are TGTGCCAGCTTGGGGAGTCTCACAGATACGCAGTATTTT. This codes for CASLGSLTDTQYF. The chain has TRBV6-1 and TRBJ2-3; a possible D gene is TRBD2 (5 bases). The CDR3 is 13 amino acids. Trimming stripped 8 bases from V and 2 bases from J, with 11 bases between. Germline CDR1 reads MNHNS; CDR2 reads SASEGT.

Ten or more counts support this clonotype. The V call is TRBV2, the J call TRBJ2-1, with 7 bases lining up with TRBD2. CDR1 is SNHLY, CDR2 FYNNEI, per germline. The ends lost 5 bases at V and 7 bases at J; junction bases unmatched: 11. The CDR3 totals 15 residues. Here the CDR3 reads CASSTGLVFVNEQFF. In DNA form, the CDR3 reads TGTGCCAGCAGTACAGGACTAGTATTTGTGAATGAGCAGTTCTTC. The variable domain in full, completed from reference TRBV2 and TRBJ2-1, reads EPEVTQTPSHQVTQMGQEVILRCVPISNHLYFYWYRQILGQKVEFLVSFYNNEISEKSEIFDDQFSVERPDGSNFTLKIRSTKLEDSAMYFCASSTGLVFVNEQFFGPGTRLTVL.

This clonotype has only a few counts. V and J are TRBV20-1 and TRBJ2-3; D is ambiguous. This CDR3 region has 13 residues. Germline-derived CDR1 and CDR2 are DFQATT and SNEGSKA (reference sequence). Trimming cost V 5 bases and J 3 bases, with 12 bases left between them. CDR3 region: CSAFTKVTDTQYF. DNA for the CDR3: TGCAGTGCTTTTACGAAAGTTACAGATACGCAGTATTTT.

This clonotype was found a few times. This sequence joins TRBV6-1 and TRBJ2-7; TRBD2 might be the D (5 bases). There are 11 residues in the CDR3. Trimming removed 7 bases from V and 2 bases from J, with 6 bases in between. Germline V gene lookup returns CDR1 MNHNS and CDR2 SASEGT. The CDR3 loop reads CASTSTYEQYF. CDR3 bases: TGTGCCAGCACTAGCACCTACGAGCAGTACTTC.

This clonotype was observed at least ten times. The gene calls are TRBV3-1 and TRBJ2-7; 13 nucleotides align to TRBD2. The CDR3 is made up of 19 amino acids. Germline CDR1 LGHDT, CDR2 YNNKEL (reference sequence). V was pared by 0 bases and J by 4 bases, with 12 bases of the junction left unmatched. The DNA for the CDR3 is TGTGCCAGCAGCCAAGATAGAGGTCCAGGGACTAGCGGGAAGTACGAGCAGTACTTC. As protein: CASSQDRGPGTSGKYEQYF.

This clonotype was recorded at least ten times. V gene TRBV6-1 combines with J gene TRBJ1-2; the match to TRBD1 covers 10 bases. Germline V lookup: CDR1 MNHNS, CDR2 SASEGT. Germline trimming cut 2 bases from V and 6 bases from J; bases unmatched to any gene: 12. The CDR3 sequence is 17 residues long. CDR3 nucleotides: TGTGCCAGCAGTGAAACCGGGACAGGGGTATTTGGAGATGGCTACACCTTC. Translation gives CASSETGTGVFGDGYTF.

Ten or more counts support this clonotype. The rearrangement links TRBV18 to TRBJ2-1; TRBD2 matches at 12 bases. Per germline, CDR1 KGHSH and CDR2 LQKENI. This CDR3 comprises 16 residues. V lost 3 bases, J lost 6 bases, and 6 bases stayed unmatched. The CDR3 sequence is CASSPPGLAGPNEQFF. Written as DNA, the CDR3 is TGTGCCAGCTCACCGCCTGGACTAGCGGGGCCCAATGAGCAGTTCTTC.

In this sample, this clonotype turned up a few times. This chain joins TRBV4-1 and TRBJ1-6; 8 bases map to TRBD1. Losses at the gene ends were 1 base for V and 9 bases for J; bases not matched to a gene: 5. Germline loops: CDR1 MGHRA, CDR2 YSYEKL. This CDR3 region has 15 residues. DNA of the CDR3: TGCGCCAGCAGCCAAGGTCAGGGGGCGAGTTCACCCCTCCACTTT. Protein sequence: CASSQGQGASSPLHF.

This clonotype was seen repeatedly, ten times or more. The chain couples TRBV18 to TRBJ2-7; D remains unclear. From germline, CDR1 is KGHSH and CDR2 LQKENI. The CDR3 contains 13 residues. Trimming took 3 bases from V and 4 from J, leaving 10 bases between them. Written as DNA, the CDR3 is TGTGCCAGCTCACCGCGCCCTTTATACGAGCAGTACTTC. This gives the protein CASSPRPLYEQYF.

The table lists this clonotype with many counts. The gene calls are TRBV7-6 and TRBJ2-7; 10 bases match TRBD1. V shed 5 bases, J shed 7 bases, and the junction held 20 bases outside the gene matches. The CDR3 is 18 amino acids. Germline CDR1 is SGHVS and CDR2 is FNYEAQ. In DNA form, the CDR3 reads TGTGCCAGCAGCGGCCGACAGGGGGCGAAAGCGGGAGCGCGAGAGCAGTACTTC. This codes for CASSGRQGAKAGAREQYF.

This clonotype was observed many times. The chain joins TRBV28 to TRBJ2-7; D possibly corresponds to TRBD1 (6 bases). The CDR3 contains 13 residues. With 3 bases removed from V and 2 bases from J, the gap between germline ends came to 8 bases. In germline, CDR1 is MDHEN, CDR2 SYDVKM. CDR3 sequence: CASSLTGPYEQYF. In nucleotides, the CDR3 is TGTGCCAGCAGTTTGACAGGTCCCTACGAGCAGTACTTC.

This rearrangement joins TRBV5-4 to TRBJ1-1; 7 bases are a match to TRBD1. Germline trimming cut 2 bases from V and 0 bases from J; bases unmatched to any gene: 7. The CDR3 has 16 residues. The germline V gene encodes CDR1 SGHNT and CDR2 YYREEE (reference sequence). CDR3 nucleotide sequence: TGTGCCAGCAGCTTACAGGGGCAGGCGATGAACACTGAAGCTTTCTTT. Its translation is CASSLQGQAMNTEAFF.

This chain connects TRBV5-1 to TRBJ1-6; 10 bases are a match to TRBD1. The germline V gene encodes CDR1 SGHRS and CDR2 YFSETQ. The CDR3 spans 14 residues. V trimming: 5 bases; J trimming: 8 bases; junction bases outside the gene matches: 4. The CDR3 DNA follows: TGCGCCAGCAGACGGGACAGGGGTGATTCACCCCTCCACTTT. Its protein is CASRRDRGDSPLHF.

The chain carries TRBV2 and TRBJ2-5, with D maybe TRBD1 (6 bases). With 7 bases removed from V and 5 bases from J, the gap between germline ends came to 26 bases. The V gene's germline CDR1 is SNHLY and CDR2 FYNNEI. This CDR3 region has 17 residues. The CDR3 DNA sequence: TGTGCCAGCATTAGAGACAGGTTAAGCTTTTGGCGGGAGACCCAGTACTTC. Translated: CASIRDRLSFWRETQYF.

This clonotype was detected many times. This sequence joins TRBV10-3 and TRBJ2-2, with 7 nucleotides matching TRBD1. Per germline, CDR1 ENHRY and CDR2 SYGVKD. This CDR3 comprises 15 residues. V lost 2 bases to trimming and J lost 6 bases; unmatched junction nucleotides: 6. CDR3 nucleotide sequence: TGTGCCATCAGTGAGAACAGGGGTCACGCCGGGGAGCTGTTTTTT. Translation: CAISENRGHAGELFF.

This clonotype was seen at least ten times. The rearrangement uses TRBV10-3 and TRBJ1-1; D may be TRBD1 (6 bases). The V gene lost 7 bases and the J gene lost 0 bases, with 9 bases spanning the gap. The CDR3 is 13 residues long. CDR1 and CDR2 from the germline V gene are ENHRY and SYGVKD. The CDR3 coding sequence is TGTGCCATCAAGCAGGGGCTGAACACTGAAGCTTTCTTT. This sequence encodes CAIKQGLNTEAFF.